This passage covers 21 T cell receptor beta chains from one sample sequenced in a study of cytomegalovirus exposure and HLA in healthy donors. Researchers ran the PCR with 60 Vbeta and 13 Jbeta primers. Some clones are missing from TCRdb's copy, which holds only in-frame ones; the method was immunoSEQ multiplex PCR. The sample carries fewer than 250,000 clones, about 89% recorded once. The specimen sequenced was PBMCs. The receptor set was obtained from a man between 25 and 39 years old in good health and CMV-seronegative.

The chain joins TRBV29-1 to TRBJ2-5; 13 positions match TRBD2. J gave up 0 bases and V 2 bases, and 12 bases lay outside the gene matches. CDR3 length equals 19 residues. Germline-derived CDR1 and CDR2 are SQVTM and ANQGSEA. CDR3 nucleotides: TGCAGCGTTGAACCCAGACTAGCGGGGGGCCCGGTGTACCAAGAGACCCAGTACTTC. Translated, it gives CSVEPRLAGGPVYQETQYF.

The V gene is TRBV7-9, the J gene TRBJ2-3; 10 positions agree with TRBD1. V gave up 5 bases and J gave up 5 bases; unmatched junction bases: 10. Germline lookup yields CDR1 SEHNR and CDR2 FQNEAQ (reference sequence). This CDR3 is built from 16 residues. The chain's CDR3 is CASSRRTGGFGDTQYF. CDR3 DNA: TGTGCCAGCAGCAGAAGGACAGGGGGTTTTGGAGATACGCAGTATTTT.

Notes on this clone: At one boundary the junction diverges from the germline segment, which might be a read error. V gene TRBV5-1 combines with J gene TRBJ2-6, with a tentative D call TRBD1 (5 bases). This CDR3 has 16 amino acids. Germline V CDR1 and CDR2: SGHRS, YFSETQ. CDR3 nucleotides: TGCGCCAGCAGATTGACTCCTCACTCTGGGGCCAACGGCCTGACTTTC. Translated: CASRLTPHSGANGLTF.

This clone was detected a few times. This chain connects TRBV2 to TRBJ2-6; 7 bases are a match to TRBD1. Germline CDR1 SNHLY, CDR2 FYNNEI. This CDR3 is 17 amino acids long. The V segment lost 7 bases and the J segment 1 base; nucleotides outside the gene matches: 10. The CDR3 DNA reads TGTGCCAGCAACAATGGACAGGTCCTATCTGGGGCCAACGTCCTGACTTTC. Translation: CASNNGQVLSGANVLTF.

This clone has a handful of counts. This rearrangement joins TRBV5-5 to TRBJ1-5, with 8 bases fitting TRBD1. The CDR3 has 17 residues. V lost 2 bases and J lost 4; bases outside the gene matches: 11. Germline V CDR1 and CDR2: SGHKS, YYEKEE (reference sequence). CDR3 amino acids: CASSFLFRGRRNQPQHF. The CDR3 bases are TGTGCCAGCAGCTTCCTTTTCAGGGGGCGAAGAAATCAGCCCCAGCATTTT.

This clone came up once. The V and J genes are TRBV30 and TRBJ1-1; D uncertain. Trimming stripped 0 bases from V and 1 base from J, with 9 bases between. The length of the CDR3 is 14 residues. Germline CDR1 reads GTSNPN; CDR2 reads SVGIG (reference sequence). The CDR3 spells CAWSVGGSNTEAFF. In nucleotides, the CDR3 is TGTGCCTGGAGTGTGGGAGGGTCGAACACTGAAGCTTTCTTT.

The chain joins TRBV11-1 to TRBJ1-1, with 7 positions matching TRBD1. The CDR3 is made up of 14 amino acids. J lost 4 bases, V lost 5 bases, and 7 bases had no gene match. Germline V gene data show CDR1 as SGHAT and CDR2 as FQDESV (reference sequence). CDR3 loop: CASSRNRGGTEAFF. As DNA, the CDR3 is TGTGCCAGCAGCAGAAACAGGGGAGGCACTGAAGCTTTCTTT.

CDR3 nucleotide sequence: TGTGCCAGCAGTGGGCGGGACAGCGGCTACACCTTC. It encodes CASSGRDSGYTF. This chain links TRBV25-1 with TRBJ1-2; 7 positions match TRBD1. Germline V gene lookup returns CDR1 MGHDK and CDR2 SYGVNS. V shed 4 bases and J 8 bases; nucleotides not matched to a gene: 4. CDR3 length: 12 residues.

The chain combines TRBV28 with TRBJ1-1; D ambiguous. V dropped 8 bases and J dropped 5 bases, with 12 bases sitting between them. Germline V gene data show CDR1 as MDHEN and CDR2 as SYDVKM. The length of the CDR3 is 12 residues. The CDR3 DNA follows: TGTGCCAGCGCCTTCTCTCTAACTGAAGCTTTCTTT. This translates into CASAFSLTEAFF.

This clone has a single count. V is TRBV29-1 and J is TRBJ1-1, with TRBD1 identical over 8 bases. The trim removed 4 bases at V and 5 bases at J, leaving 9 bases unmatched. The germline V gene has CDR1 SQVTM and CDR2 ANQGSEA. There are 14 residues in the CDR3. CDR3 in DNA: TGCAGCGTTGCGTACAGGGGGGTGAGTACTGAAGCTTTCTTT. As protein: CSVAYRGVSTEAFF.

The gene calls are TRBV7-2 and TRBJ2-7; D not certain. The CDR3 totals 14 residues. V lost 1 base to trimming and J lost 2 bases, with 9 bases between them. Germline V CDR1 and CDR2: SGHTA, FQGNSA. The CDR3 reads CASSLDPLAYEQYF. The CDR3, as DNA: TGTGCCAGCAGCTTAGACCCGTTAGCCTACGAGCAGTACTTC.

CDR3 amino acids: CASSLLRGNEQYF. For the CDR3, the DNA is TGTGCCAGCAGTTTATTAAGGGGTAACGAGCAGTACTTC. The rearrangement links TRBV27 to TRBJ2-7, with D possibly matching TRBD1 (5 bases). Germline V gene sequence: CDR1 MNHEY, CDR2 SMNVEV (reference sequence). The CDR3 is 13 amino acids. V was shortened by 1 base and J by 5 bases, with 9 bases between the two germline ends.

This clone was seen just once. The chain uses TRBV15 and TRBJ1-5; maybe TRBD1 (6 bases). Germline V gives CDR1 LNHNV, CDR2 YYDKDF (reference sequence). V was pared by 2 bases and J by 9 bases, with 20 bases between. The CDR3 runs 16 residues. The CDR3, as DNA: TGTGCCACCAGCAGAACCCCTACAGGGCACCTGGGGCCCCAGCATTTT. This encodes CATSRTPTGHLGPQHF. The entire variable domain, with the rest obtained from reference TRBV15 and TRBJ1-5, is as follows: DAMVIQNPRYQVTQFGKPVTLSCSQTLNHNVMYWYQQKSSQAPKLLFHYYDKDFNNEADTPDNFQSRRPNTSFCFLDIRSPGLGDTAMYLCATSRTPTGHLGPQHFGDGTRLSIL.

V is TRBV5-1 and J is TRBJ2-1; 8 bases agree with TRBD1. After removal of 4 bases from V and 6 bases from J, the junction contained 15 bases not matched to a gene. The CDR3 runs 17 residues. CDR1 is SGHRS and CDR2 is YFSETQ in the germline V gene. The CDR3: CASSHYPDREGGNEQFF. The CDR3 bases are TGCGCCAGCAGCCATTACCCGGACAGGGAAGGGGGCAATGAGCAGTTCTTC.

This chain joins TRBV6-5 and TRBJ2-2, with TRBD2 identical over 13 bases. V dropped 6 bases and J dropped 7; count of bases not matched to a gene: 5. The CDR3 has 15 residues. Germline CDR1 MNHEY, CDR2 SVGAGI. The CDR3 protein is CASSGLAGAYGELFF. The CDR3 DNA sequence: TGTGCCAGCAGCGGACTAGCGGGGGCTTACGGGGAGCTGTTTTTT.

Here the CDR3 DNA reads TGTGCCAGCAGCCATGGTCGACAGCCTTACACTGAAGCTTTCTTT. As protein: CASSHGRQPYTEAFF. The chain recombines TRBV11-1 with TRBJ1-1; perhaps TRBD1 as D (5 bases). Germline lookup yields CDR1 SGHAT and CDR2 FQDESV (reference sequence). V lost 5 bases, J lost 3 bases, and 16 bases lay in between. The CDR3 loop spans 15 amino acids.

The J gene is TRBJ2-3, the V gene TRBV5-1; possibly TRBD2 for D (6 bases). The V end was cut by 0 bases, the J end by 0 bases, with 8 bases between. Germline lookup yields CDR1 SGHRS and CDR2 YFSETQ. This CDR3 has 15 residues. CDR3: CASSLGGMSTDTQYF. In DNA form, the CDR3 reads TGCGCCAGCAGCTTGGGCGGGATGAGCACAGATACGCAGTATTTT.

This chain joins TRBV20-1 and TRBJ2-1; weak D call: TRBD2 (6 bases). The V end lost 6 bases, the J end lost 7 bases, and 10 bases lay between the germline ends. Looked up from germline, CDR1 is DFQATT and CDR2 is SNEGSKA (reference sequence). This CDR3 has 11 amino acids. The DNA of the CDR3 is TGCAGTGCCACTAGCATGAATGAGCAGTTCTTC. It specifies CSATSMNEQFF.

This sequence joins TRBV5-1 and TRBJ2-7; 8 nucleotides line up with TRBD1. Germline V lookup: CDR1 SGHRS, CDR2 YFSETQ. The CDR3 consists of 15 residues. V lost 3 bases and J lost 1; bases outside the gene matches: 6. The CDR3 sequence: CASSSTGTGSYEQYF. As DNA, the CDR3 is TGCGCCAGCAGCTCGACCGGGACAGGATCCTACGAGCAGTACTTC.

The genes are TRBV5-4 and TRBJ1-1, with a weak D call TRBD1 (5 bases). V dropped 4 bases and J dropped 5 bases, with 18 bases sitting between them. Germline values: CDR1 SGHNT, CDR2 YYREEE (reference sequence). The CDR3 length is 15 residues. In nucleotides, the CDR3 is TGTGCCAGCAGCGCGGGGCGGGTGGTGGTGACTGAAGCTTTCTTT. This gives the protein CASSAGRVVVTEAFF.

The CDR3 nucleotides are TGCGCCAGCAGCTTATTATTACAGGGGAACACTGAAGCTTTCTTT. This codes for CASSLLLQGNTEAFF. V is TRBV5-1 and J is TRBJ1-1, with D possibly matching TRBD1 (6 bases). CDR1 and CDR2 (germline): SGHRS, YFSETQ. The CDR3 extends over 15 amino acids. The V end lost 2 bases, the J end lost 1 base, and 12 bases lay between the germline ends.